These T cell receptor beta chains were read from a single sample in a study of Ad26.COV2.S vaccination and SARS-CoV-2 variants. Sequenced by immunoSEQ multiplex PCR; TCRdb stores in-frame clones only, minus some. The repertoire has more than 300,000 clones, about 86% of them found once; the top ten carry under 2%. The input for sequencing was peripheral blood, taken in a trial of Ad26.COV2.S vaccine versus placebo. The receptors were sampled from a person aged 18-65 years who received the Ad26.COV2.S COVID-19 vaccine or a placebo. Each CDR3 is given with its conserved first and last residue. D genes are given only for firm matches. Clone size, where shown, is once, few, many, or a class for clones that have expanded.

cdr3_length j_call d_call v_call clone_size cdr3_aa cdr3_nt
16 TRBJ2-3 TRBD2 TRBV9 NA CASSVGGGGAADTQYF TGTGCCAGCAGCGTTGGTGGCGGGGGGGCCGCAGATACGCAGTATTTT
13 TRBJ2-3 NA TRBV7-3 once CASSLTQRDTQYF TGTGCCAGCAGCTTAACTCAGAGAGATACGCAGTATTTT
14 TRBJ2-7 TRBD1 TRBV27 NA CASSLASGGYEQYF TGTGCCAGCAGTTTAGCGTCAGGGGGCTACGAGCAGTACTTC
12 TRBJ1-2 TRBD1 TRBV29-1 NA CSVTQGGDGYTF TGCAGCGTCACCCAGGGGGGGGATGGCTACACCTTC
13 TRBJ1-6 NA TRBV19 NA CATQALWNSPLHF TGTGCCACCCAGGCCCTTTGGAATTCACCCCTCCACTTT
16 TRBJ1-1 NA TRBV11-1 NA CASSFPKPGGGPEAFF TGTGCCAGCAGCTTCCCTAAGCCCGGGGGGGGCCCTGAAGCTTTCTTT
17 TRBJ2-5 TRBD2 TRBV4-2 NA CASSHISTSGGAETQYF TGTGCCAGCAGCCACATATCGACTAGCGGGGGGGCAGAGACCCAGTACTTC
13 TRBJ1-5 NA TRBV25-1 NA CASMGGSNQPQHF TGTGCCAGCATGGGGGGGTCCAATCAGCCCCAGCATTTT
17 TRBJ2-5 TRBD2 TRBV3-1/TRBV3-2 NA CASSQWRLAGGQETQYF TGTGCCAGCAGCCAATGGAGACTAGCGGGGGGCCAAGAGACCCAGTACTTC
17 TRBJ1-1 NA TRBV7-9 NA CASSFFPDSRWDTEAFF TGTGCCAGCAGCTTTTTCCCCGACTCTCGGTGGGACACTGAAGCTTTCTTT
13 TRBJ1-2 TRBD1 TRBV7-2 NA CASRRTGGRGYTF TGTGCCAGCAGACGTACAGGGGGTAGAGGCTACACCTTC
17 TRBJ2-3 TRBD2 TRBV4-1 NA CASSPTGAGGLADTQYF TGCGCCAGCAGCCCCACAGGAGCGGGGGGGTTGGCAGATACGCAGTATTTT
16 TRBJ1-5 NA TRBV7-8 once CASSPVPGVSNQPQHF TGTGCCAGCAGCCCGGTCCCGGGCGTTAGCAATCAGCCCCAGCATTTT
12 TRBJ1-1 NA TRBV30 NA CAWSVTGLEAFF TGTGCCTGGAGTGTAACAGGGCTAGAAGCTTTCTTT
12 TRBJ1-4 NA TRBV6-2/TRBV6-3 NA CASSDPNEKLFF TGTGCCAGCAGTGACCCTAATGAAAAACTGTTTTTT
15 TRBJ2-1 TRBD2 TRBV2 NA CASSKIAGGLVEQFF TGTGCCAGCAGCAAAATAGCGGGGGGGCTGGTTGAGCAGTTCTTC
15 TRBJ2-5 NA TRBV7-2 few CASSLDRASEETQYF TGTGCCAGCAGCTTAGACAGGGCTAGCGAAGAGACCCAGTACTTC
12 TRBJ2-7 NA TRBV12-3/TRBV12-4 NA CASSLVAGLQYF TGTGCCAGCAGTTTAGTGGCGGGGCTGCAATACTTC
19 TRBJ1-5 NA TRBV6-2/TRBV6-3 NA CASSYMYGTSRVSNQPQHF TGTGCCAGCAGTTACATGTATGGGACTTCCCGGGTGAGCAATCAGCCCCAGCATTTT
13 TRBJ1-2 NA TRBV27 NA CASSRDGLYGYTF TGTGCCAGCAGCCGGGACGGCCTGTATGGCTACACCTTC
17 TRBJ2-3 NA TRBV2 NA CASSVMYGGGSTDTQYF TGTGCCAGCAGTGTCATGTACGGTGGCGGGAGCACAGATACGCAGTATTTT
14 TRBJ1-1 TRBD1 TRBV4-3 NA CASSQTTGYTEAFF TGCGCCAGCAGCCAAACGACAGGGTACACTGAAGCTTTCTTT
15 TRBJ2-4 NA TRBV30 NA CAWSGDRATKNIQYF TGTGCCTGGAGCGGGGATAGGGCAACCAAAAACATTCAGTACTTC
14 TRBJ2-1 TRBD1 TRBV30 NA CAWNGRGPDNEQFF TGTGCCTGGAATGGTAGGGGGCCGGACAATGAGCAGTTCTTC
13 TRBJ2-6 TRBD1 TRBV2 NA CASSPDRGGVLTF TGTGCCAGCAGTCCTGACAGGGGAGGAGTCCTGACTTTC
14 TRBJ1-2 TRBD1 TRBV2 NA CASSDHRGPSGYTF TGTGCCAGCAGTGACCACAGGGGTCCAAGCGGCTACACCTTC
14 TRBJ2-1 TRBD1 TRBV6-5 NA CASMTGTGGYEQFF TGTGCCAGCATGACCGGGACAGGGGGCTATGAGCAGTTCTTC
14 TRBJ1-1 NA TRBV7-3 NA CASSQDAMNTEAFF TGTGCCAGCAGCCAAGATGCCATGAACACTGAAGCTTTCTTT
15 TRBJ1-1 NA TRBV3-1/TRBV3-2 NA CASSPRAWGGTEAFF TGTGCCAGCAGCCCCAGGGCTTGGGGTGGCACTGAAGCTTTCTTT
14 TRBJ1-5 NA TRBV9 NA CASNQGPLNQPQHF TGTGCCAGCAACCAGGGGCCGCTAAATCAGCCCCAGCATTTT
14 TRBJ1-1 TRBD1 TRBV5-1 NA CASSDTGGVTEAFF TGCGCCAGCAGCGACACAGGGGGCGTCACTGAAGCTTTCTTT
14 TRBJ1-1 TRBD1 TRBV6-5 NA CASSFRGGWTEAFF TGTGCCAGCAGCTTCAGGGGGGGGTGGACTGAAGCTTTCTTT
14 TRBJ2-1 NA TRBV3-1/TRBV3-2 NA CASSQEGSVGEQFF TGTGCCAGCAGCCAAGAAGGCTCCGTCGGCGAGCAGTTCTTC
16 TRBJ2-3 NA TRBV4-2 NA CASSQAYGVSTDTQYF TGTGCCAGCAGCCAGGCCTATGGGGTCAGCACAGATACGCAGTATTTT
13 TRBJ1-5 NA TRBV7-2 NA CASTQRGGQPQHF TGTGCCAGCACCCAACGGGGGGGTCAGCCCCAGCATTTT
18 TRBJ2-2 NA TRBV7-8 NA CASSLRAGAGRNTGELFF TGTGCCAGCAGCTTAAGGGCAGGGGCAGGGCGGAACACCGGGGAGCTGTTTTTT
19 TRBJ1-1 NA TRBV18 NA CASSPPAHGFGGTWTEAFF TGTGCCAGCTCACCACCGGCACATGGGTTCGGGGGCACTTGGACTGAAGCTTTCTTT
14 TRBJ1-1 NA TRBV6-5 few CASSSPSRGGEAFF TGTGCCAGCAGTTCACCGAGTCGGGGGGGCGAAGCTTTCTTT
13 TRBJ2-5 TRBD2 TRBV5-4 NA CASSWRGAETQYF TGTGCCAGCAGCTGGCGGGGGGCCGAGACCCAGTACTTC
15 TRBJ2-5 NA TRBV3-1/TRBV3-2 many CASSQDGGAVETQYF TGTGCCAGCAGCCAAGATGGGGGCGCGGTGGAGACCCAGTACTTC
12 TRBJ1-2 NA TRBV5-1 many CASKGTNYGYTF TGCGCCAGCAAAGGGACTAACTATGGCTACACCTTC
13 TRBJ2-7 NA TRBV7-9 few CASSLWGAEEQYF TGTGCCAGCAGCTTATGGGGGGCGGAGGAGCAGTACTTC
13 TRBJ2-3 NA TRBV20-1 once CSASLPGIDTQYF TGCAGTGCTAGTTTACCGGGGATAGATACGCAGTATTTT